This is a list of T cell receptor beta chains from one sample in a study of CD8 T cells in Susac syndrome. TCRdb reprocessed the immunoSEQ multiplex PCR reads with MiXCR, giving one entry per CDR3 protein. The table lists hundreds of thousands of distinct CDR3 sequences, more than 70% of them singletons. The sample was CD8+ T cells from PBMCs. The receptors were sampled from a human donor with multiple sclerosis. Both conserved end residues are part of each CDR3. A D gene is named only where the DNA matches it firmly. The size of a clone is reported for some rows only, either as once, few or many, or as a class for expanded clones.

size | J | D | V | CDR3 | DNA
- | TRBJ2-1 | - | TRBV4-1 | CASSQTRDEQFF | TGCGCCAGCAGCCAGACAAGGGATGAGCAGTTCTTC
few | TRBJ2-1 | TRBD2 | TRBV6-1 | CASSGGTSGRAGEQFF | TGTGCCAGCAGTGGCGGGACTAGCGGGAGGGCCGGTGAGCAGTTCTTC
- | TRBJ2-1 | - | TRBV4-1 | CASSQPGSNEQFF | TGCGCCAGCAGCCAACCAGGGTCAAATGAGCAGTTCTTC
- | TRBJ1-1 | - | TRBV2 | CASSVVDREAFF | TGTGCCAGCAGTGTGGTTGATCGTGAAGCTTTCTTT
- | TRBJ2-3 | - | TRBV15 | CATSRRGSDTDTQYF | TGTGCCACCAGCAGGAGGGGCTCAGACACAGATACGCAGTATTTT
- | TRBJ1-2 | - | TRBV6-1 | CASSDRGGVYGYTF | TGTGCCAGCAGTGACCGGGGAGGGGTCTATGGCTACACCTTC
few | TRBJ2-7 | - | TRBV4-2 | CASSQEHTGTYEQYF | TGTGCCAGCAGCCAAGAGCACACAGGGACCTACGAGCAGTACTTC
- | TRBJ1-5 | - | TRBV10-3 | CAISENYAGDQPQHF | TGTGCCATCAGTGAGAATTACGCGGGGGATCAGCCCCAGCATTTT
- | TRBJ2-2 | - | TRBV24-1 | CATSDPTQGTPGELFF | TGTGCCACCAGTGATCCCACCCAGGGGACCCCCGGGGAGCTGTTTTTT
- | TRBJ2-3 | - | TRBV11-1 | CASSFQASMGPDTQYF | TGTGCCAGCAGCTTTCAGGCTAGCATGGGCCCAGATACGCAGTATTTT
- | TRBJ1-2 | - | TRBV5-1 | CASSPDRIYGYTF | TGCGCCAGCAGCCCAGACAGGATCTATGGCTACACCTTC